These 3 T cell receptor beta chains share one sample of origin, sequenced in a study of PD-1 blockade in classical Hodgkin lymphoma. Every single patient, without exception, relapsed after autologous stem cell transplantation, and brentuximab vedotin exposure varied. Thawed PBMCs were the source of CD4+ T cells, purified by magnetic negative selection. Only in-frame clones appear in the TCRdb table, and some are missing; sequencing was by immunoSEQ multiplex PCR. Among fewer than 8,000 clones listed, less than 80% were seen once. Material: CD4+ T cells from blood, obtained at baseline. The source is a human donor with classical Hodgkin lymphoma.

The chain combines TRBV9 with TRBJ2-5, with 8 bases matching TRBD2. The CDR3 totals 16 residues. Germline trimming cut 2 bases from V and 2 bases from J; bases unmatched to any gene: 8. Germline V CDR1 and CDR2: SGDLS, YYNGEE. In nucleotides, the CDR3 is TGTGCCAGCAGCGTGCATAGCGGGGTTACTCAAGAGACCCAGTACTTC. It codes for CASSVHSGVTQETQYF.

This clone was detected a few times. The chain employs TRBV7-9 and TRBJ1-3; maybe TRBD1 (6 bases). Germline V gene data show CDR1 as SEHNR and CDR2 as FQNEAQ (reference sequence). The germline V and J ends were trimmed by 6 bases and 0 bases, with 9 bases remaining between them. There are 14 residues in the CDR3. Written as DNA, the CDR3 is TGTGCCAGCAGGGACAGAAGCTCTGGAAACACCATATATTTT. Protein product: CASRDRSSGNTIYF. Variable domain in full (rest from reference TRBV7-9 and TRBJ1-3): DTGVSQNPRHKITKRGQNVTFRCDPISEHNRLYWYRQTLGQGPEFLTYFQNEAQLEKSRLLSDRFSAERPKGSFSTLEIQRTEQGDSAMYLCASRDRSSGNTIYFGEGSWLTVV.

The V gene is TRBV5-4, the J gene TRBJ2-6; D ambiguous. V was shortened by 1 base and J by 0 bases, with 5 bases between the two germline ends. This CDR3 contains 15 residues. The germline V gene has CDR1 SGHNT and CDR2 YYREEE (reference sequence). The CDR3 protein is CASSLRYSGANVLTF. The DNA of the CDR3 is TGTGCCAGCAGCTTGAGGTACTCTGGGGCCAACGTCCTGACTTTC.